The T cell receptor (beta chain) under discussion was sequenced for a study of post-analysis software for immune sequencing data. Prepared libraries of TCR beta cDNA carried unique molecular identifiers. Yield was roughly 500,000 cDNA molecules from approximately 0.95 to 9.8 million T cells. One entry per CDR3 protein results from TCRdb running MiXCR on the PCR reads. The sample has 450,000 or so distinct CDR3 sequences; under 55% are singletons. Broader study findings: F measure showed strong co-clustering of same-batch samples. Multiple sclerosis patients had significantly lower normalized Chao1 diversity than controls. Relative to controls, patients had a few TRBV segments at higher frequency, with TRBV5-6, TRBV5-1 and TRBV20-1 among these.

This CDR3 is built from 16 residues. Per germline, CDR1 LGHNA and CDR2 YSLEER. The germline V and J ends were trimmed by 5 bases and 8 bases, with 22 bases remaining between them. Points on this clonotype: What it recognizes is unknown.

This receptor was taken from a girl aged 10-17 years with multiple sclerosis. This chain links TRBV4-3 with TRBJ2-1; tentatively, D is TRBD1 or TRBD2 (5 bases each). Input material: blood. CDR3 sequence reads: CASSKGASRRSDEQFF. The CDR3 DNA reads TGCGCCAGCAGCAAAGGGGCTAGCAGGAGGTCGGATGAGCAGTTCTTC.